This T cell receptor (beta chain) was recovered during a study of T cells in localized non-small cell lung cancer. General study points: It remains possible that heterogeneity exists, since only one tumor region was sequenced.

J was trimmed by 1 base and V by 8 bases; bases with no gene match: 4. The CDR3 loop spans 13 amino acids. The germline V gene has CDR1 MDHEN and CDR2 SYDVKM. The data were produced by immunoSEQ multiplex PCR, yet TCRdb's version contains in-frame clones alone and is incomplete. The sample has 25,000 to 35,000 clones; about 88% are singletons. Concerning this clone: Antigen: not known.

V gene TRBV28 combines with J gene TRBJ2-5; 7 nucleotides match TRBD1. Sample: peripheral blood, taken before any cancer treatment. The sequence was collected from a female donor at least 60 years old with stage III squamous cell lung carcinoma. The CDR3, as DNA: TGTGCCAGCTGGGGACAGCCCCAAGAGACCCAGTACTTC. It is translated as CASWGQPQETQYF.